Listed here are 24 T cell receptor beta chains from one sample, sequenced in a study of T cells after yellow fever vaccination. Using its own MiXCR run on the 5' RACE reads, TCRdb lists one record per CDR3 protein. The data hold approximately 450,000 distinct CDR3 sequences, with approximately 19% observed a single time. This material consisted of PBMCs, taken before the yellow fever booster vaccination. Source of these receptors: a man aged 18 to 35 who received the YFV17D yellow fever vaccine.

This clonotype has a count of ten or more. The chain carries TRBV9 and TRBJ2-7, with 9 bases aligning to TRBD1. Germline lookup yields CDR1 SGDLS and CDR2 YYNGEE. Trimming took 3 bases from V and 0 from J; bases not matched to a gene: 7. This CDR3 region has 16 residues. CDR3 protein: CASSGPRDRVSYEQYV. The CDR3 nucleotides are TGTGCCAGCAGCGGGCCCCGGGACAGGGTCTCCTACGAGCAGTACGTC.

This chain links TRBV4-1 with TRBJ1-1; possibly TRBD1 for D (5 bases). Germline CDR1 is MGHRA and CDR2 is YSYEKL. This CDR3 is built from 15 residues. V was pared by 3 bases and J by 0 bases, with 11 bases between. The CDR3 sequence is CASSHVTGLNTEAFF. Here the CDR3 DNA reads TGCGCCAGCAGCCACGTAACAGGTTTGAACACTGAAGCTTTCTTT.

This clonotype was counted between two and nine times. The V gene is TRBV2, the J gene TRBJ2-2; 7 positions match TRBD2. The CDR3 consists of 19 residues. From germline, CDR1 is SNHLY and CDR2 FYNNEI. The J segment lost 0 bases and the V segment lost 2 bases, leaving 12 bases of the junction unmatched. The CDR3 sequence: CASSEPQTSRKSNTGELFF. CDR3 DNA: TGTGCCAGCAGTGAACCCCAGACTAGCCGCAAATCGAACACCGGGGAGCTGTTTTTT.

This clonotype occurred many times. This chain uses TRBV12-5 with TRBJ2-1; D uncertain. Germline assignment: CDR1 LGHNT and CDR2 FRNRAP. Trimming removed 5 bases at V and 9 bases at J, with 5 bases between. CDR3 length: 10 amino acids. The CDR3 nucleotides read TGTGCTAGTGGTCGATCTGAGCAGTTCTTC. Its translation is CASGRSEQFF. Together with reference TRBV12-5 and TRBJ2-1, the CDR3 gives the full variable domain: DARVTQTPRHKVTEMGQEVTMRCQPILGHNTVFWYRQTMMQGLELLAYFRNRAPLDDSGMPKDRFSAEMPDATLATLKIQPSEPRDSAVYFCASGRSEQFFGPGTRLTVL.

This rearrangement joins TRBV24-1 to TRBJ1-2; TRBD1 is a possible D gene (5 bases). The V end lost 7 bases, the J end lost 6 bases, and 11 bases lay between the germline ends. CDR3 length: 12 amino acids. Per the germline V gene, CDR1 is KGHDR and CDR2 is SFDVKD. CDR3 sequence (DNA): TGTGCCACCAGAGGGGACGATGATGGCTACACCTTC. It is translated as CATRGDDDGYTF.

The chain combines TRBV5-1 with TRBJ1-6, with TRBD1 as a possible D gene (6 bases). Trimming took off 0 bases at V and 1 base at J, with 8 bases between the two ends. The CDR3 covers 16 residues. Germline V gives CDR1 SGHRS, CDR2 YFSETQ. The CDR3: CASSLAGESYNSPLHF. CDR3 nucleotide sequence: TGCGCCAGCAGCTTGGCAGGGGAGTCCTATAATTCACCCCTCCACTTT.

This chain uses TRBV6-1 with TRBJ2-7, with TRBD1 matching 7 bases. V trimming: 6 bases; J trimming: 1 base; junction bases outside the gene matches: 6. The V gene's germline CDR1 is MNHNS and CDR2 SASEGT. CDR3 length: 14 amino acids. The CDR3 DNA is TGTGCCAGCAGGGAACAGGGGATATCCTACGAGCAGTACTTC. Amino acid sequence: CASREQGISYEQYF.

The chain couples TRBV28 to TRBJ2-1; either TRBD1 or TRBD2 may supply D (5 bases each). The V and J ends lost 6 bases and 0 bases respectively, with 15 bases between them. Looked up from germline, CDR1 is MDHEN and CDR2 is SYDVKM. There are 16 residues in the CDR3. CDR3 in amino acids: CASRLTGLNSYNEQFF. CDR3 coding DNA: TGTGCCAGCAGGCTTACAGGACTGAACTCCTACAATGAGCAGTTCTTC.

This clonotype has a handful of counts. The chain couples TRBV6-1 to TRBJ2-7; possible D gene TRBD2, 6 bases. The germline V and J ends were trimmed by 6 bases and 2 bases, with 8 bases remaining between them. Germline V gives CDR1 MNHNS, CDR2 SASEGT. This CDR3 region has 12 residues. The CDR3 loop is CASSGEAYEQYV. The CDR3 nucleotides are TGTGCCAGCAGCGGGGAGGCCTACGAGCAGTACGTC.

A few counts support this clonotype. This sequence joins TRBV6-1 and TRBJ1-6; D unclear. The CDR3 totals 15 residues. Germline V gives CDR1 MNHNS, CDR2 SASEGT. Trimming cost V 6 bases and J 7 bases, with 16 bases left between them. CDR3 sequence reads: CASSSTWQMNSPLHF. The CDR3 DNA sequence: TGTGCCAGCAGCTCTACGTGGCAGATGAATTCACCCCTCCACTTT.

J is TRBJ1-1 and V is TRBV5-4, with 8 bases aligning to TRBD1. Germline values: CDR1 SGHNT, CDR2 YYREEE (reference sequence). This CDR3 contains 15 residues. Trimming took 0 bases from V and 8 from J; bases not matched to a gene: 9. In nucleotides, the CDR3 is TGTGCCAGCAGCTTGGATTTACAGGGGGGACGAGAAGCTTTCTTT. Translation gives CASSLDLQGGREAFF.

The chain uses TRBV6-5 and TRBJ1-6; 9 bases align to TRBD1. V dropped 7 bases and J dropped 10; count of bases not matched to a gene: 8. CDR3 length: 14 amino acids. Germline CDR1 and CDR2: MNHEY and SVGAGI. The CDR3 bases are TGTGCCAGCAATAGAGGACAGGGGCACTCACCCCTCCACTTT. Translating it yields CASNRGQGHSPLHF.

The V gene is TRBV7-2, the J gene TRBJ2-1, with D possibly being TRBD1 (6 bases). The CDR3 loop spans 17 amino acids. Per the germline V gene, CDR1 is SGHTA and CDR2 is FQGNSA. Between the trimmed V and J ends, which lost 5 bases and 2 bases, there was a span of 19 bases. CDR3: CASSPRWAGVTYNEQFF. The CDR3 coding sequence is TGTGCCAGCAGCCCCCGGTGGGCAGGGGTGACCTACAATGAGCAGTTCTTC.

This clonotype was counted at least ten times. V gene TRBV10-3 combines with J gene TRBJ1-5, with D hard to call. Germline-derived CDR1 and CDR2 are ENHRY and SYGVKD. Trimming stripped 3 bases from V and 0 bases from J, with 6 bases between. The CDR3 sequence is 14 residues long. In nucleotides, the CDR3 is TGTGCCATCAGTGAAAGGGATAGCAATCAGCCCCAGCATTTT. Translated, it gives CAISERDSNQPQHF.

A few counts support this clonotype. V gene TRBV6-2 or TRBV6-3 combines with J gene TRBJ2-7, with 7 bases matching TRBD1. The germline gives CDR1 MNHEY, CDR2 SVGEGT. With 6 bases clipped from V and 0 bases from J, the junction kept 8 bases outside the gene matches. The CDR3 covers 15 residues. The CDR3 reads CASRKPGQSSYEQYF. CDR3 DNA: TGTGCCAGCAGGAAACCGGGACAGAGCTCCTACGAGCAGTACTTC.

The CDR3 DNA reads as TGTGCCAGCGGACTAGCGGGGGGGCTAGATACGCAGTATTTT. This encodes CASGLAGGLDTQYF. The genes are TRBV6-1 and TRBJ2-3, with 15 bases that match TRBD2. This CDR3 is 14 amino acids long. Germline CDR1 reads MNHNS; CDR2 reads SASEGT. With V trimmed by 8 bases and J by 5 bases, 2 bases remained unmatched.

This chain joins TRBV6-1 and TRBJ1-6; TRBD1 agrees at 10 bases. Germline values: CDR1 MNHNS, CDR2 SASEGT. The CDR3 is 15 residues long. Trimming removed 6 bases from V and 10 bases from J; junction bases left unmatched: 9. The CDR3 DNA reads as TGTGCCAGCAGGCCCCTCGGGACAGGGGTCTCACCCCTCCACTTT. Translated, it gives CASRPLGTGVSPLHF.

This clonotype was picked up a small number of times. This CDR3 reads CSAQTDYGYTF. CDR3 sequence (DNA): TGCAGTGCCCAGACCGATTATGGCTACACCTTC. The V call is TRBV20-1, the J call TRBJ1-2, with unresolved D. The CDR3 length is 11 residues. Looked up from germline, CDR1 is DFQATT and CDR2 is SNEGSKA (reference sequence). V lost 6 bases and J 5 bases, leaving 10 bases between the germline ends.

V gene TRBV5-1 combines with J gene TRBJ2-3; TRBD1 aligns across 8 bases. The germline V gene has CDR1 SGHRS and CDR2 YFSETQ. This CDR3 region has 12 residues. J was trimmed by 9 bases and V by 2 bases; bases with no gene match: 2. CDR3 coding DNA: TGCGCCAGCAGCTTAGGGACAGGAACGCAGTATTTT. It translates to CASSLGTGTQYF.

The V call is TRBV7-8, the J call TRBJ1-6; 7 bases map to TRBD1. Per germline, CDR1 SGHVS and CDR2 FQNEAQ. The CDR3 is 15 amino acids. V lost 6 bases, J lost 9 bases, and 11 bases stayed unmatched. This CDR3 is CASRTRQGVGSPLHF. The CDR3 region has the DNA TGTGCCAGCAGAACAAGACAGGGCGTAGGTTCACCCCTCCACTTT.

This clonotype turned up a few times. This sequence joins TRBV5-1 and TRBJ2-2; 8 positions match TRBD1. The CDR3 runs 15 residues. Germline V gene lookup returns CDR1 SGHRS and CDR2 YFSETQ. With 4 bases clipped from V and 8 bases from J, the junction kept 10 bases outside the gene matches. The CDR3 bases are TGCGCCAGCAGCCAACCCGGGACAGGAACGGGGGAGCTGTTTTTT. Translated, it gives CASSQPGTGTGELFF.

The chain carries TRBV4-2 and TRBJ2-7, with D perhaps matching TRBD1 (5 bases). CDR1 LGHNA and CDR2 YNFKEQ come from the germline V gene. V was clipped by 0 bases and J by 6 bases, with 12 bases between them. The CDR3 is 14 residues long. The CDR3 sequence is CASSQEGVWSEQYF. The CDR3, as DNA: TGTGCCAGCAGCCAAGAAGGGGTATGGTCCGAGCAGTACTTC.

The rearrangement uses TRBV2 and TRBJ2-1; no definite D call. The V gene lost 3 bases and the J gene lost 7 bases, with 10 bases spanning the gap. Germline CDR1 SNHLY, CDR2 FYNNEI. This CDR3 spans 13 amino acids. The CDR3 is CASSDQSRNEQFF. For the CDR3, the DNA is TGTGCCAGCAGTGACCAATCGAGGAATGAGCAGTTCTTC.

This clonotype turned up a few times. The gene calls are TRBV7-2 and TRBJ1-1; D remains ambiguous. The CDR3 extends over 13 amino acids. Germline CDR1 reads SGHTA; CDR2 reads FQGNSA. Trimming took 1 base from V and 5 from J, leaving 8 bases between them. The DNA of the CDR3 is TGTGCCAGCAGCTTAGTGGGTCGAACTGAAGCTTTCTTT. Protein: CASSLVGRTEAFF.